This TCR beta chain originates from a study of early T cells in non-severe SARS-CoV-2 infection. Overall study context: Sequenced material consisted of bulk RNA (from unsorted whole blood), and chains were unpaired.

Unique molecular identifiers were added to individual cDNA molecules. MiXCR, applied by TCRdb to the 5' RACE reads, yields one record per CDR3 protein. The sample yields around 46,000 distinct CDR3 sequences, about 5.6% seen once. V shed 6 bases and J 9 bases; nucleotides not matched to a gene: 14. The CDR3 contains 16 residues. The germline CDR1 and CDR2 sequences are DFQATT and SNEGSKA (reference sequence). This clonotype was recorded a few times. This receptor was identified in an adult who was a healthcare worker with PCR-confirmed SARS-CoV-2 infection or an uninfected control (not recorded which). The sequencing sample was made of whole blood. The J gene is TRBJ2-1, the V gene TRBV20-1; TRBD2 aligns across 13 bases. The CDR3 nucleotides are TGCAGTGCGAGAACGGCGGGACTAGCGGGGAGTGGTGAGCAGTTCTTC. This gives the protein CSARTAGLAGSGEQFF.